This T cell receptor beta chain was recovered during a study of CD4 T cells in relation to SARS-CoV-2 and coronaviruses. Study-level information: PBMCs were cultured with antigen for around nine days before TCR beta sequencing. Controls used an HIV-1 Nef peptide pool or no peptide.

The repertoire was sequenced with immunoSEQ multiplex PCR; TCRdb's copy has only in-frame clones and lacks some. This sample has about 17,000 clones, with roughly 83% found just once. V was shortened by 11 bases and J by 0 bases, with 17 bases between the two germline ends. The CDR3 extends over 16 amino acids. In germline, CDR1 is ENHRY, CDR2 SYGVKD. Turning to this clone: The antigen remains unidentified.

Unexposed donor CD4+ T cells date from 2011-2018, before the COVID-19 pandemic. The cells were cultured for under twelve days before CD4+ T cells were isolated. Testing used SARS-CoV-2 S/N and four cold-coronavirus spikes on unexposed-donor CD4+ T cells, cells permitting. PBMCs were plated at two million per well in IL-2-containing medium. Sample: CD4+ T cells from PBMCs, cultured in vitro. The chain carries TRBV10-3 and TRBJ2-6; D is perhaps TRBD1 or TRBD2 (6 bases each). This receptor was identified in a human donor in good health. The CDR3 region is CAARGQGSSGANVLTF. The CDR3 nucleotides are TGTGCCGCCCGGGGGCAGGGAAGCTCTGGGGCCAACGTCCTGACTTTC.